This T cell receptor beta chain was captured in a study of regulatory T cells. This CDR3 region has 17 residues. The V end was cut by 4 bases, the J end by 0 bases, with 16 bases between. The germline V gene has CDR1 MDHEN and CDR2 SYDVKM. Primers: 52 TRBV forward and 13 TRBJ reverse. Some clones are missing from TCRdb's copy, which holds only in-frame ones; the method was immunoSEQ multiplex PCR. The sample contains about 20,000 clones, 80% to 95% of which appear only once. The sequence derives from a child aged 2 to 15 with CD3G deficiency. The sequencing input was CD8+ T cells sorted from blood. The V call is TRBV28, the J call TRBJ2-1, with TRBD2 as a possible D gene (6 bases). The CDR3 loop is CASSSHRRGSSYNEQFF. CDR3 DNA: TGTGCCAGCAGTTCCCATAGGCGGGGTAGCTCCTACAATGAGCAGTTCTTC.